Sequencing of this T cell receptor (beta chain) was carried out in a study of blood T cell repertoires in COVID-19 (dated by TCRdb to about 2020). Background on the whole study: Samples from collaborators originated in the United States, Italy and Spain and spanned both the acute and convalescent phases of COVID-19. Samples came from the ongoing ImmuneRACE study (first 160 participants) plus 1,254 subjects from 6 global collaborators. A freely available public database, intended as a resource for researchers studying the immune response to SARS-CoV-2, is where the repertoires were released. Sample metadata almost always included a de-identified subject ID, COVID-19 status, age in years and sex. The prospective study material was composed of cDNA or gDNA derived from T cells, B-cell-depleted T cells, or PBMCs. Deeply sampled blood TCRbeta repertoires from subjects exposed to, actively infected with, or recovered from COVID-19 were included in the dataset. Where HLA class I and class II types were available, the types were taken from metadata supplied by the sample provider, not from assay-based typing.

Enrolling through a virtual design, the prospective study's participants ranged in age from about 18 to 100 years and lived across some 23 United States geographic areas. In the prospective study, cohorts were assigned on the basis of participant-reported clinical history obtained from a screening survey and a study questionnaire. Mobile phlebotomists in the prospective study collected whole blood, serum and a nasopharyngeal or oropharyngeal swab from every participant. Participants in the prospective study had the option to provide additional blood draws and questionnaires over a roughly 2-month period. Prospective study blood samples were shipped either frozen or at room temperature before DNA extraction. The CDR3 measures 16 amino acids from cysteine to phenylalanine. Only the CDR3 DNA is retained, 48 bases long and in frame from the first base. After removal of 7 bases from V and 6 bases from J, the junction retains 14 bases not matched to a gene. The germline V gene (reference sequence) yields SEHNR for CDR1 and FQNEAQ for CDR2.

Comment on this clone: The antigen it recognizes is unknown. No clone much larger than this one lies a single base away; base qualities are absent.

The paper as a whole reports these results and caveats: How much clinical and demographic metadata was included differed by source and by participant, and the metadata was provided uncurated.

TCRbeta CDR3 regions were amplified from genomic DNA using the immunoSEQ Assay, a bias-controlled multiplex PCR. As for the original processing: Nucleated cell counts per sample were estimated from amplification of reference gene primers within the assay. Sequence reads were collapsed and filtered to measure the absolute abundance of every unique TCRbeta CDR3 rearrangement. For each sample, productive Simpson clonality was calculated by taking the square root of Simpson's diversity index across productive rearrangements. TCRdb limited this immuneACCESS table to in-frame rearrangements with V and J called. A share of clones is missing; checked studies link under half to unresolved V genes, and the rest is unexplained. The D gene and trimming were derived from the DNA, and the V and J assignments and clone size from that table. This sample gives about 240,000 clones in total; 70% to 90% of them show up just once. 2.5% to 3.5% of the sample belongs to the ten largest clones.

The sample was PBMCs or T cells enriched from blood (not recorded which). This sequence originates from a middle-aged woman with acute COVID-19. The chain uses TRBV7-9 and TRBJ1-1, with 10 bases matching TRBD1. The sequenced DNA: TGTGCCAGCACCGGGGGCCCCGGGACAGGGGTGGCTGAAGCTTTCTTT. Protein translation: CASTGGPGTGVAEAFF.